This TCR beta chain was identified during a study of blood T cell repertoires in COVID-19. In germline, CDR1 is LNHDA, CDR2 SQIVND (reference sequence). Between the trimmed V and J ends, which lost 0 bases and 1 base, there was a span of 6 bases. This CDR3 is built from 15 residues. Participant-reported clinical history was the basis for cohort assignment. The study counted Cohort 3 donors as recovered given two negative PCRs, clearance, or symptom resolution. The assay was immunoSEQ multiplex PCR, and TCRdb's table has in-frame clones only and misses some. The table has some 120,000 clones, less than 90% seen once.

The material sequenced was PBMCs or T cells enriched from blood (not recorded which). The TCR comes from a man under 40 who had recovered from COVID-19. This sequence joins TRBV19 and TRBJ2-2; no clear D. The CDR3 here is CASSIDSGNTGELFF. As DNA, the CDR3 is TGTGCCAGTAGTATAGATTCAGGGAACACCGGGGAGCTGTTTTTT.